The 2 T cell receptor beta chains in this list originate from one sample, sequenced in a study of shared T cell receptors in the human thymus. Libraries were prepared by immunoSEQ multiplex PCR; TCRdb keeps only in-frame clonotypes and omits some of them. The sample holds hundreds of thousands of clones, approximately 95% seen once. The specimen was thymocytes. The source is a human donor.

This chain joins TRBV28 and TRBJ2-5; TRBD1 matches 9 bases. J lost 0 bases, V lost 6 bases, and 11 bases had no gene match. This CDR3 comprises 17 residues. From germline, CDR1 is MDHEN and CDR2 SYDVKM. CDR3 region: CASSLAWTGADQETQYF. In DNA form, the CDR3 reads TGTGCCAGCAGCCTAGCTTGGACAGGGGCGGACCAAGAGACCCAGTACTTC.

This clone was detected only once. The V gene is TRBV18, the J gene TRBJ2-1; possibly TRBD2 for D (5 bases). The germline V and J ends were trimmed by 3 bases and 10 bases, with 13 bases remaining between them. Germline V lookup: CDR1 KGHSH, CDR2 LQKENI. The CDR3 totals 13 residues. CDR3 region: CASSPDSPREQFF. The CDR3 nucleotides are TGTGCCAGCTCACCGGACTCCCCTAGGGAGCAGTTCTTC.